Listed below are T cell receptor beta chains from one sample, sequenced in a study of blood T cells in healthy people across ages. TCRdb reanalysed the 5' RACE reads using MiXCR and keeps one entry per CDR3 protein. The data hold fewer than 900,000 distinct CDR3 sequences, with around 34% observed a single time. Sequenced input: blood. The receptors come from a man aged 18 to 29 in good health. The CDR3 runs from the conserved cysteine through the conserved F or W. A D gene is named only where the DNA matches it firmly. Rows give clone size only sometimes, using once, few, many, or a class for an expanded clone.

V gene,D gene,clone size,J gene,CDR3 DNA,CDR3 protein
TRBV11-2,-,-,TRBJ1-5,TGTGCCAGCAGCGGCGGGGCAGTTAGCAATCAGCCCCAGCATTTT,CASSGGAVSNQPQHF
TRBV29-1,TRBD1,many,TRBJ2-5,TGCAGCGTGGGGACCGGGACAGGAGAGACCCAGTACTTC,CSVGTGTGETQYF
TRBV7-2,-,few,TRBJ2-4,TGTGCCAGCAGCTTAGATGGGTCTCTAGCCAAAAACATTCAGTACTTC,CASSLDGSLAKNIQYF
TRBV20-1,-,-,TRBJ2-5,TGCAGTGCCAGCCAGGGATTGGGGTTCCAAGAGACCCAGTACTTC,CSASQGLGFQETQYF
TRBV28,-,many,TRBJ2-1,TGTGCCAGCATCGATAAGGGCACCTACAATGAGCAGTTCTTC,CASIDKGTYNEQFF
TRBV4-1,-,-,TRBJ2-4,TGCGCCAGCCAGGGGACTTATCTATCAGGAAACATTCAGTACTTC,CASQGTYLSGNIQYF
TRBV7-3,TRBD1,-,TRBJ2-2,TGTGCCTCATCAGGGGGCATAGACACCGGGGAGCTGTTTTTT,CASSGGIDTGELFF
TRBV18,-,-,TRBJ2-3,TGTGCCAGCTCACCTCTGCCGGGGAGCACAGATACGCAGTATTTT,CASSPLPGSTDTQYF
TRBV7-2,-,-,TRBJ1-2,TGTGCCAGCAGCTTAGTTGGAGGGGCAGGTGGCTACACCTTC,CASSLVGGAGGYTF
TRBV12-3/TRBV12-4,TRBD2,many,TRBJ2-5,TGTGCCAGCAGTTCCTTAGCGGGGGTACAAGAGACCCAGTACTTC,CASSSLAGVQETQYF
TRBV30,TRBD1,few,TRBJ1-6,TGTGCCTGGAAACCGAGTCCCGGGACAGGGTTGGAAGCCTATAATTCACCCCTCCACTTT,CAWKPSPGTGLEAYNSPLHF
TRBV10-3,-,-,TRBJ1-2,TGTGCCAGCAGTGAGCAGCGTGGCTACACCTTC,CASSEQRGYTF
TRBV3-1,-,-,TRBJ1-1,TGTGCCAGCAGTCTTATTCCGGGACATGAAGCTTTCTTT,CASSLIPGHEAFF
TRBV3-1,TRBD1,many,TRBJ2-1,TGTGCCAGCAGCCAAGACCTGGGACAGGCCGATGATAGGGCCTACAATGAGCAGTTCTTC,CASSQDLGQADDRAYNEQFF
TRBV18,TRBD1,-,TRBJ2-1,TGTGCCAGCTCACAGGGGACAGCCAACTCCTACAATGAGCAGTTCTTC,CASSQGTANSYNEQFF
TRBV20-1,TRBD1,few,TRBJ1-5,TGCATTGCTCCACAGTCCGGGACAGGGTTAGTTAACAATCAGCCCCAGCATTTT,CIAPQSGTGLVNNQPQHF
TRBV20-1,TRBD2,-,TRBJ2-1,TGCAGTGCTAGAGACGCTCAGCGGGGGTCGGGCAATGAGCAGTTCTTC,CSARDAQRGSGNEQFF
TRBV4-3,-,-,TRBJ1-2,TGCGCCAGCGGCTCCCGTTCGGGCTACACCTTC,CASGSRSGYTF
TRBV5-5,-,many,TRBJ1-1,TGTGCCAGCAGCTTGGCCGGGGGGAGTGAAGCTTTCTTT,CASSLAGGSEAFF
TRBV20-1,-,-,TRBJ2-6,TGCAGTGCTAGAGATCTAGTATCTGGGGCCAACGTCCTGACTTTC,CSARDLVSGANVLTF
TRBV20-1,-,many,TRBJ1-1,TGCAGTGCTAGAGACAGGGAGACTGAAGCTTTCTTT,CSARDRETEAFF
TRBV4-2,-,many,TRBJ2-3,TGTGCCAGCAGCCAAGCCGGGACTGACACAGATACGCAGTATTTT,CASSQAGTDTDTQYF
TRBV2,TRBD1,few,TRBJ2-3,TGTGCCAGCAGGTGGGGGACAGGGCCAGATACGCAGTATTTT,CASRWGTGPDTQYF
TRBV4-1,-,many,TRBJ2-1,TGCGCCAGCAGCCAAGAAGCAGGAATCAATGAGCAGTTCTTC,CASSQEAGINEQFF
TRBV12-3/TRBV12-4,TRBD1,few,TRBJ2-1,TGTGCCAGCAGTTTCGACCCTTCACAGGGGCCGAGGGGTGAGCAGTTCTTC,CASSFDPSQGPRGEQFF
TRBV27,TRBD2,few,TRBJ2-3,TGTGCCAGCAGTCCCATGCGGGGGGGCACAAGCGATACGCAGTATTTT,CASSPMRGGTSDTQYF
TRBV19,-,once,TRBJ1-2,TGTGCCAGTAGTGTGGGTTCCTTCTATGGCTACACCTTC,CASSVGSFYGYTF
TRBV28,-,-,TRBJ2-7,TGTGCCAGCACGGGATTATACGAGCAGTACTTC,CASTGLYEQYF
TRBV20-1,-,few,TRBJ1-1,TGCAGTGCTAGAGATCCGCCGTCTGCTGAAGCTTTCTTT,CSARDPPSAEAFF
TRBV19,-,few,TRBJ2-3,TGTGCCAGTAGACCCGAAACAGATACGCAGTATTTT,CASRPETDTQYF
TRBV4-3,TRBD2,-,TRBJ2-3,TGCGCCAGCAACCCACGACTAGCGGGGGGCCACACAGATACGCAGTATTTT,CASNPRLAGGHTDTQYF
TRBV5-1,-,few,TRBJ2-3,TGCGCCAGCAACTTGGAAGTGTGGGGGGGGCCGTCTAGCACAGATACGCAGTATTTT,CASNLEVWGGPSSTDTQYF
TRBV28,TRBD1,few,TRBJ1-2,TGTGCCAGCACGTGGACAGGGCTCGGAAACTATGGCTACACCTTC,CASTWTGLGNYGYTF
TRBV28,-,-,TRBJ2-1,TGTGCCAGCAGTTTTTGGACGCCAGCAAGTGTCGGACAGTTCTTC,CASSFWTPASVGQFF
TRBV5-1,-,-,TRBJ2-7,TGCGCCAGCAGCGTAGACGGAGGATCTACCTACGAGCAGTACTTC,CASSVDGGSTYEQYF
TRBV28,-,-,TRBJ2-7,TGTGCCAGCCCCCCATTAGGAGGATCCGCAGTCTACAATGAGCAGTACTTC,CASPPLGGSAVYNEQYF
TRBV20-1,TRBD2,-,TRBJ2-1,TGCAGTGCTTCTAGCGGGGGGAAACTTTACAATGAGCAGTTCTTC,CSASSGGKLYNEQFF
TRBV7-3,TRBD2,few,TRBJ2-1,TGTGCCAGCAGCGGGGCTAGCGGAGACGGTGAGCAGTTCTTC,CASSGASGDGEQFF
TRBV20-1,-,-,TRBJ2-7,TGCAGTGCGCCGGGGATTAAGACCCCCTACGAGCAGTACTTC,CSAPGIKTPYEQYF
TRBV4-2,TRBD2,many,TRBJ2-1,TGTGCCAGCAGCCAAGATGGAATAGCGGGGGATGAGCAGTTCTTC,CASSQDGIAGDEQFF
TRBV6-5,-,-,TRBJ1-6,TGTGCCAGCAAGGGTGAAACAAATTCACCCCTCCACTTT,CASKGETNSPLHF
TRBV20-1,-,few,TRBJ2-7,TGCAGTGCTAGTCCCGAAGGTGGCTACGAGCAGTACTTC,CSASPEGGYEQYF
TRBV28,-,few,TRBJ1-1,TGTGCCAGCAGTTTTTCGCAGATACTGAACACTGAAGCTTTCTTT,CASSFSQILNTEAFF
TRBV20-1,-,-,TRBJ1-5,TGCAGTGCTAGAAGTTCAGGGGACCAGCCCCAGCATTTT,CSARSSGDQPQHF
TRBV20-1,TRBD2,few,TRBJ2-5,TGCAGTGCCTTGCCGCGGGGTAGCGGGAGAAGGTGGGGCCACGAGACCCAGTACTTC,CSALPRGSGRRWGHETQYF
TRBV11-2,-,many,TRBJ1-6,TGTGCCAGCAGCTCCTATAATTCACCCCTCCACTTT,CASSSYNSPLHF
TRBV29-1,TRBD1,-,TRBJ2-1,TGCAGCGTTGAGGGGGACAGCGTCTCCTACAATGAGCAGTTCTTC,CSVEGDSVSYNEQFF
TRBV19,-,few,TRBJ2-3,TGTGCCAGTAGTATAGCCCTCTCCAGGGCAGATACGCAGTATTTT,CASSIALSRADTQYF
TRBV6-6,-,-,TRBJ1-1,TGTGCCAGCAGCCCCGGGACCTTTAACACTGAAGCTTTCTTT,CASSPGTFNTEAFF
TRBV10-3,TRBD1,-,TRBJ1-2,TGTGCCATCAGTGAGGGGACAGGGACATCCTATGGCTACACCTTC,CAISEGTGTSYGYTF
TRBV10-3,-,few,TRBJ1-2,TGTGCCATCAGTGAGTCTGAGAGAAGTGGCTACACCTTC,CAISESERSGYTF
TRBV28,TRBD1,-,TRBJ2-3,TGTGCCAGCAGTTTTCAGGGGGCCATAGATACGCAGTATTTT,CASSFQGAIDTQYF
TRBV4-1,-,-,TRBJ1-2,TGCGCCAGCAGCCAAGAAGGCAGGGTTGCTGGCTACACCTTC,CASSQEGRVAGYTF
TRBV15,-,-,TRBJ1-1,TGTGCCACCAGCAGAGATCGGGGGGAGAACACTGAAGCTTTCTTT,CATSRDRGENTEAFF
TRBV7-2,-,few,TRBJ1-2,TGTGCCAGCAGAGGGGGTTCGAATGGCTACACCTTC,CASRGGSNGYTF
TRBV30,TRBD2,-,TRBJ2-5,TGTGCCTGGAGTGTAATGGCTAGCGGGGGCCGAGAGACCCAGTACTTC,CAWSVMASGGRETQYF
TRBV7-9,TRBD1,many,TRBJ1-2,TGTGCCAGCAGCGCCGGGACAGGGTTTAACTATGGCTACACCTTC,CASSAGTGFNYGYTF
TRBV6-5,TRBD2,-,TRBJ2-7,TGTGCCAGCAGTTTCACGGGTCGGACTAGCGGGGGCTACGAGCAGTACTTC,CASSFTGRTSGGYEQYF
TRBV20-1,TRBD1,few,TRBJ2-6,TGCAGTGCTGGGGACAGGGGCGCCGGGGCCAACGTCCTGACTTTC,CSAGDRGAGANVLTF